The 19 T cell receptor beta chains below were found in one sample sequenced in a study of blood T cell repertoires in COVID-19. Sequencing was performed with immunoSEQ multiplex PCR; in TCRdb, only in-frame clones are kept and a portion is missing. The repertoire includes 360,000 or so clones, under 85% of them detected once, and approximately 4.7% sits in the top ten. The sample taken for sequencing was PBMCs or T cells enriched from blood (not recorded which). The receptors derive from a woman in her fifties or sixties who had recovered from COVID-19.

With respect to this clone: Compared with germline, one end of the junction differs, possibly owing to a read error. The chain links TRBV6-5 to TRBJ2-3; 10 bases fit TRBD2. The CDR3 spans 16 residues. Germline V gene data show CDR1 as MNHEY and CDR2 as SVGAGI. CDR3 protein: CATSYAKRGGWDTQYF. The DNA for the CDR3 is TGTGCCACCAGTTACGCAAAGCGGGGGGGGTGGGATACGCAGTATTTT.

In this sample, this clone turned up a few times. The chain combines TRBV7-9 with TRBJ2-2; D is perhaps TRBD2 (5 bases). V was shortened by 7 bases and J by 2 bases, with 20 bases between the two germline ends. Germline V lookup: CDR1 SEHNR, CDR2 FQNEAQ (reference sequence). The CDR3 is made up of 17 amino acids. Written as DNA, the CDR3 is TGTGCCAGCAATCAAAAATCGGGAAAGACTAACACCGGGGAGCTGTTTTTT. It specifies CASNQKSGKTNTGELFF.

This clone was detected only once. The gene calls are TRBV11-3 and TRBJ1-1; perhaps TRBD1 as D (5 bases). Trimming cost V 5 bases and J 1 base, with 11 bases left between them. The CDR3 runs 14 residues. Germline CDR1 is SGHNT and CDR2 is YENEEA. CDR3: CASSPGRGNTEAFF. CDR3 in DNA: TGTGCCAGCAGCCCGGGGCGGGGGAACACTGAAGCTTTCTTT.

The V call is TRBV5-1, the J call TRBJ2-7; 8 nucleotides match TRBD1. V was pared by 3 bases and J by 5 bases, with 7 bases of the junction left unmatched. The CDR3 has 14 residues. Per the germline V gene, CDR1 is SGHRS and CDR2 is YFSETQ. CDR3 bases: TGCGCCAGCAGCTCGGCAGGGGGCGGCGACGAGCAGTACTTC. This translates into CASSSAGGGDEQYF.

The chain combines TRBV7-2 with TRBJ2-7, with D possibly TRBD1 on 8 matching bases. V dropped 1 base and J dropped 3 bases, with 13 bases sitting between them. The CDR3 totals 15 residues. CDR1 SGHTA and CDR2 FQGNSA come from the germline V gene. The CDR3, as DNA: TGTGCCAGCAGCTTAGGACAGGGGACTATCTACGAGCAGTACTTC. Amino acid sequence: CASSLGQGTIYEQYF.

This clone came up a few times. This sequence joins TRBV18 and TRBJ1-2; tentatively, D is TRBD1 (6 bases). V was shortened by 3 bases and J by 0 bases, with 11 bases between the two germline ends. Germline V lookup: CDR1 KGHSH, CDR2 LQKENI. The CDR3 is 15 amino acids. CDR3 loop: CASSPGTTTNYGYTF. In DNA, the CDR3 is TGTGCCAGCTCACCCGGGACAACTACTAACTATGGCTACACCTTC.

This clone has just a few counts. This rearrangement joins TRBV12-3 or TRBV12-4 to TRBJ1-2; no definite D call. This CDR3 contains 13 residues. The V end lost 5 bases, the J end lost 0 bases, and 7 bases lay between the germline ends. CDR3: CASSPGANYGYTF. The CDR3 nucleotides are TGTGCCAGCAGTCCCGGGGCTAACTATGGCTACACCTTC.

In the case of this clone: Other DNA sequences within the sample encode an identical CDR3. This chain uses TRBV29-1 with TRBJ1-1; D uncertain. The CDR3 loop spans 10 amino acids. Per germline, CDR1 SQVTM and CDR2 ANQGSEA. V was clipped by 5 bases and J by 1 base, with 2 bases between them. The CDR3 nucleotides are TGCAGCGTTCGGAACACTGAAGCTTTCTTT. Translating it yields CSVRNTEAFF.

The V call is TRBV19, the J call TRBJ1-2; D gene unclear. The CDR3 length is 15 residues. V was cut by 0 bases and J by 2 bases, with 10 bases left in between. Looked up from germline, CDR1 is LNHDA and CDR2 is SQIVND (reference sequence). The CDR3: CASSIEMGLNYGYTF. The CDR3 DNA sequence: TGTGCCAGTAGTATAGAGATGGGCCTCAACTATGGCTACACCTTC.

V and J are TRBV2 and TRBJ1-2; 7 nucleotides line up with TRBD1. Germline V CDR1 and CDR2: SNHLY, FYNNEI. V shed 6 bases and J 2 bases; nucleotides not matched to a gene: 9. This CDR3 comprises 15 residues. This chain's CDR3 is CASRAFGTVNYGYTF. CDR3 sequence (DNA): TGTGCCAGCAGAGCCTTCGGGACAGTCAACTATGGCTACACCTTC.

V gene TRBV7-2 combines with J gene TRBJ1-2; D unclear. This CDR3 spans 15 amino acids. Germline CDR1 SGHTA, CDR2 FQGNSA. Trimming stripped 1 base from V and 8 bases from J, with 17 bases between. DNA for the CDR3: TGTGCCAGCAGCTTAGAAGCAGTTACCCCAGGAGGCTACACCTTC. Translated, it gives CASSLEAVTPGGYTF.

This clone was detected only a few times. This sample includes further DNA sequences coding for the same CDR3. This chain links TRBV7-9 with TRBJ2-7; unclear D gene. The CDR3 contains 12 residues. Trimming took off 1 base at V and 3 bases at J, with 4 bases between the two ends. Germline loops: CDR1 SEHNR, CDR2 FQNEAQ (reference sequence). The CDR3 region has the DNA TGTGCCAGCAGCTTAGGAGACTACGAGCAGTACTTC. It specifies CASSLGDYEQYF. Combining the CDR3 with reference TRBV7-9 and TRBJ2-7 gives the whole variable domain DTGVSQNPRHKITKRGQNVTFRCDPISEHNRLYWYRQTLGQGPEFLTYFQNEAQLEKSRLLSDRFSAERPKGSFSTLEIQRTEQGDSAMYLCASSLGDYEQYFGPGTRLTVT.

A single count supports this clone. The rearrangement joins TRBV19 to TRBJ1-6; TRBD1 aligns across 7 bases. Germline lookup yields CDR1 LNHDA and CDR2 SQIVND (reference sequence). The J segment lost 7 bases and the V segment lost 6 bases, leaving 12 bases of the junction unmatched. The length of the CDR3 is 16 residues. CDR3 region: CASSVNHRGYNSPLHF. The CDR3 nucleotides read TGTGCCAGTAGCGTGAATCACAGGGGCTACAATTCACCCCTCCACTTT.

DNA of the CDR3: TGTGCCAGCAGCTTCCTTACTAACTATGGCTACACCTTC. This codes for CASSFLTNYGYTF. The V call is TRBV5-5, the J call TRBJ1-2; D is uncertain. Germline assignment: CDR1 SGHKS and CDR2 YYEKEE (reference sequence). Trimming removed 2 bases from V and 0 bases from J, with 5 bases in between. This CDR3 has 13 amino acids.

The V gene is TRBV5-4, the J gene TRBJ2-1; 9 bases map to TRBD1. Germline V CDR1 and CDR2: SGHNT, YYREEE (reference sequence). V shed 4 bases and J 12 bases; nucleotides not matched to a gene: 17. The CDR3 spans 16 residues. The CDR3, as DNA: TGTGCCAGCAGCCCCGGGACAGGGACTCTTCTACAGGTGCAGTTCTTC. It is translated as CASSPGTGTLLQVQFF.

The chain couples TRBV25-1 to TRBJ1-6; no clear D gene. This CDR3 has 14 amino acids. Germline-derived CDR1 and CDR2 are MGHDK and SYGVNS. Trimming stripped 5 bases from V and 11 bases from J, with 16 bases between. CDR3 in DNA: TGTGCCAGCAGTTTAGAGCCCCTTACGGCACCCCTCCACTTT. This translates into CASSLEPLTAPLHF.

The chain has TRBV12-3 or TRBV12-4 and TRBJ1-2; D uncertain. The V gene lost 2 bases and the J gene lost 4 bases, with 8 bases spanning the gap. The CDR3 has 13 residues. The CDR3 nucleotides are TGTGCCAGCAGTTTAATGGCGGGCTATGGCTACACCTTC. Its translation is CASSLMAGYGYTF.

V gene TRBV7-3 combines with J gene TRBJ2-7, with D perhaps TRBD2 (5 bases). Trimming removed 1 base at V and 10 bases at J, with 11 bases between. The CDR3 is 12 residues long. Germline values: CDR1 SGHTA, CDR2 FQGTGA. CDR3 nucleotide sequence: TGTGCCAGCAGCTTAATAGGAGGACCCCAGTACTTC. This translates into CASSLIGGPQYF. The full variable domain, with the rest looked up from reference TRBV7-3 and TRBJ2-7, is GAGVSQTPSNKVTEKGKYVELRCDPISGHTALYWYRQSLGQGPEFLIYFQGTGAADDSGLPNDRFFAVRPEGSVSTLKIQRTERGDSAVYLCASSLIGGPQYFGPGTRLTVT.

The CDR3 DNA is TGTGCCAGCAGCTTAGTGGGGGCCTGGGGACTAGCGGGGGGCCGGTCCCAGTATTTT. It yields the protein CASSLVGAWGLAGGRSQYF. This chain joins TRBV7-2 and TRBJ2-3; 15 bases are a match to TRBD2. Germline CDR1 reads SGHTA; CDR2 reads FQGNSA. CDR3 size: 19 residues. The trim removed 1 base at V and 12 bases at J, leaving 17 bases unmatched.